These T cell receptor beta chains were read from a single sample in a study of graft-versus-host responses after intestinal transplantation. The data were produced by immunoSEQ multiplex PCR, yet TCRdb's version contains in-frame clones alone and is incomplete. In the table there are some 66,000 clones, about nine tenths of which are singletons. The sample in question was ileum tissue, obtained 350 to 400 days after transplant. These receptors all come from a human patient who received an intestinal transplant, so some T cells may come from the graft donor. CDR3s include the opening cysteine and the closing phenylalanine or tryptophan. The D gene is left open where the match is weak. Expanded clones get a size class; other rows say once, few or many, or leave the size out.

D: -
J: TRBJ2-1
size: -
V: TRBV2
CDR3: CASSDESQDEQFF
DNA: TGTGCCAGCAGTGACGAATCCCAAGATGAGCAGTTCTTC

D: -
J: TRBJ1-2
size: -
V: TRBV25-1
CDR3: CASSEGDGYTF
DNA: TGTGCCAGCAGTGAGGGCGATGGCTACACCTTC

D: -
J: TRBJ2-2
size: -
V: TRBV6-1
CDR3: CASRHRETGELFF
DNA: TGTGCCAGCAGGCACAGGGAGACCGGGGAGCTGTTTTTT

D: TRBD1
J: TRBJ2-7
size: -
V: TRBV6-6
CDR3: CASRPGQTSYEQYF
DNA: TGTGCCAGCAGACCGGGACAGACCTCCTACGAGCAGTACTTC

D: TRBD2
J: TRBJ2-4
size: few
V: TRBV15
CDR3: CATSRERAGGIKNIQYF
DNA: TGTGCCACCAGCAGAGAGCGGGCGGGAGGCATCAAAAACATTCAGTACTTC

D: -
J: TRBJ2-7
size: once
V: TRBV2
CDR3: CASSGLTFYEQYF
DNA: TGTGCCAGCAGTGGGCTAACCTTCTACGAGCAGTACTTC

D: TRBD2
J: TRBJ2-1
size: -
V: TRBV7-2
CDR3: CASSSQSGLASFNEQFF
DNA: TGTGCCAGCAGCTCCCAGTCCGGACTAGCGTCTTTCAATGAGCAGTTCTTC

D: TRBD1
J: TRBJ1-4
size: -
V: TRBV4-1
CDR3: CASSLSGRGQPRTNEKLFF
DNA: TGCGCCAGCAGCCTCTCCGGCAGGGGGCAACCTAGGACTAATGAAAAACTGTTTTTT

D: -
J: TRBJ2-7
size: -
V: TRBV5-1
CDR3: CASSFIRGRSSYEQYF
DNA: TGCGCCAGCAGCTTCATTAGGGGACGGAGCTCCTACGAGCAGTACTTC

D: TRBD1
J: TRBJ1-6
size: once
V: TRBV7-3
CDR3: CASSPGTGALHF
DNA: TGTGCCAGCAGCCCCGGGACAGGGGCCCTCCACTTT

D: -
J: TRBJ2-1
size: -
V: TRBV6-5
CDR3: CASSTSIMDEQFF
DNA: TGTGCCAGCAGCACCTCTATAATGGATGAGCAGTTCTTC

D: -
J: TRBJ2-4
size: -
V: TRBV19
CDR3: CASSIDPSRTLAKNIQYF
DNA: TGTGCCAGTAGTATAGATCCGTCGAGGACGCTAGCCAAAAACATTCAGTACTTC

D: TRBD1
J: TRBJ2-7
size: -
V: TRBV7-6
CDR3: CASSSAEGTGNYEQYF
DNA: TGTGCCAGCAGCTCCGCCGAGGGGACAGGGAACTACGAGCAGTACTTC

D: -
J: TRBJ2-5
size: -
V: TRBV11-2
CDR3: CASSLVFKEETQYF
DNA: TGTGCCAGCAGCTTAGTATTTAAGGAGGAGACCCAGTACTTC

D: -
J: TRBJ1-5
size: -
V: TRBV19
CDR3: CASSLGLGQPQHF
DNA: TGTGCCAGTAGTCTGGGGTTGGGTCAGCCCCAGCATTTT

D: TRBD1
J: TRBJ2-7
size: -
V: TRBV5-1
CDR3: CASSLLQGDYEQYF
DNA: TGCGCCAGCAGCTTGTTACAGGGGGACTACGAGCAGTACTTC